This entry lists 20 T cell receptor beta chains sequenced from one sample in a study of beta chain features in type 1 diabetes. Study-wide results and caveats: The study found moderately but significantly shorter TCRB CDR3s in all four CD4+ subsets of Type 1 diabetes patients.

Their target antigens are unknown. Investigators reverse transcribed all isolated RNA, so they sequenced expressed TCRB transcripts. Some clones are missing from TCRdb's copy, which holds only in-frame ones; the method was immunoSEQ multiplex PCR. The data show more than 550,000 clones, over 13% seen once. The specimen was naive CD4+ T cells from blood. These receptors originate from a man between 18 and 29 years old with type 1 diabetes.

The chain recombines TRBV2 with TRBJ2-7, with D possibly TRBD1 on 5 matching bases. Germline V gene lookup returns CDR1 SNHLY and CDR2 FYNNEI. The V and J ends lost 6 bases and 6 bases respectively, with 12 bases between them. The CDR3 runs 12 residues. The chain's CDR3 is CASSAQGVEQYF. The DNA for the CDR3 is TGTGCCAGCAGCGCGCAGGGCGTCGAGCAGTACTTC.

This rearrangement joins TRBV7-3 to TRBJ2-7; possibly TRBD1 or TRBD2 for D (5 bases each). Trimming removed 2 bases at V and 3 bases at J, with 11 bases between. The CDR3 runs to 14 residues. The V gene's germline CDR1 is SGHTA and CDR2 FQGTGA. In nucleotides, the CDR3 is TGTGCCAGCAGCTTAGGGGACCCCGGCTACGAGCAGTACTTC. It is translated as CASSLGDPGYEQYF.

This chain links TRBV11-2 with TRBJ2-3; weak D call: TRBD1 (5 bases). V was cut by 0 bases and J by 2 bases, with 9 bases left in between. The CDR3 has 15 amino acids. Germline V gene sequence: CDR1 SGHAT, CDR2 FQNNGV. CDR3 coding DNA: TGTGCCAGCAGCTTAGATGGCAGGGACACAGATACGCAGTATTTT. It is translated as CASSLDGRDTDTQYF.

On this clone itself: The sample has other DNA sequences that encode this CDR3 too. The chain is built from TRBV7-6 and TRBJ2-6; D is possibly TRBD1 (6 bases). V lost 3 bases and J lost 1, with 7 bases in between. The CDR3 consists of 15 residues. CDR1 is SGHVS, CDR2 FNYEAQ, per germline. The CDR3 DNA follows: TGTGCCAGCAGCTTGGGACAATCTGGGGCCAACGTCCTGACTTTC. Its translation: CASSLGQSGANVLTF.

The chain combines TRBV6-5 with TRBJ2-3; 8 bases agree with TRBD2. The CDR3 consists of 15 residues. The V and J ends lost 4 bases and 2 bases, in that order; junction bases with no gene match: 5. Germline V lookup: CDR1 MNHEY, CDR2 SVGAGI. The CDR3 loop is CASSWDSGVTDTQYF. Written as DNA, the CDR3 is TGTGCCAGCAGTTGGGATAGCGGGGTCACAGATACGCAGTATTTT.

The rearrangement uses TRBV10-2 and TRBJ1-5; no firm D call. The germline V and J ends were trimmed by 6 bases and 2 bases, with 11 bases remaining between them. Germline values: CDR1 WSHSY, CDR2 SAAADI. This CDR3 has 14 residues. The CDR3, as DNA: TGCGCCAGCAGAGCGGGCCTTGGCAATCAGCCCCAGCATTTT. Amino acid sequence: CASRAGLGNQPQHF.

The chain's CDR3 is CASYFLGEQYF. The CDR3 bases are TGTGCCAGCTATTTCCTGGGGGAGCAGTACTTC. The chain recombines TRBV28 with TRBJ2-7; D is unclear. Trimming took off 8 bases at V and 7 bases at J, with 12 bases between the two ends. This CDR3 region has 11 residues. The germline gives CDR1 MDHEN, CDR2 SYDVKM.

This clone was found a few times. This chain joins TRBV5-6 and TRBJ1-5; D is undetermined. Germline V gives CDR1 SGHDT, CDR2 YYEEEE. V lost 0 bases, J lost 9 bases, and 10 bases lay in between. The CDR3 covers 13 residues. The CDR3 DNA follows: TGTGCCAGCAGCTTGGCCGCAGAAGGGCCCCAGCATTTT. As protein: CASSLAAEGPQHF.

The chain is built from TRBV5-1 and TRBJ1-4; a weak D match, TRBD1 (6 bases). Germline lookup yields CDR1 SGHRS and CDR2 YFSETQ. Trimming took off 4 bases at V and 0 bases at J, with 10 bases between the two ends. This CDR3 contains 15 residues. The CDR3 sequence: CASSMTGATNEKLFF. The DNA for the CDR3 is TGCGCCAGCAGCATGACAGGTGCAACTAATGAAAAACTGTTTTTT.

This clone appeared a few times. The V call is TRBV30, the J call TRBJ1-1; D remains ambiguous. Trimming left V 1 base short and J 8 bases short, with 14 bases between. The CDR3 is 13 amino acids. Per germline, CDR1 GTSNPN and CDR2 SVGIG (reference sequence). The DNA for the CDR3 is TGTGCCTGGAGTGCCGTGGGGTCGGCCGAAGCTTTCTTT. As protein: CAWSAVGSAEAFF. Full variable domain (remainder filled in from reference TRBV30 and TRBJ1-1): SQTIHQWPATLVQPVGSPLSLECTVEGTSNPNLYWYRQAAGRGLQLLFYSVGIGQISSEVPQNLSASRPQDRQFILSSKKLLLSDSGFYLCAWSAVGSAEAFFGQGTRLTVV.

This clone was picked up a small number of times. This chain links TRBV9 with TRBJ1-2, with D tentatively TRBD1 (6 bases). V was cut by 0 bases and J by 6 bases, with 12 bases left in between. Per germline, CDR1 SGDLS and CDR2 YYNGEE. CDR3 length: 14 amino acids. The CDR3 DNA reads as TGTGCCAGCAGCGTAGCATGGACAGAAGATGGCTACACCTTC. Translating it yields CASSVAWTEDGYTF.

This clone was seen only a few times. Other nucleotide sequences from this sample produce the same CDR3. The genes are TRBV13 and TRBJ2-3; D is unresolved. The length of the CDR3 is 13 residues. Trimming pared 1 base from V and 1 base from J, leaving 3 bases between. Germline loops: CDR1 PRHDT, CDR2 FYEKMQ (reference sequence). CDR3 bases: TGTGCCAGCAGCTTAGTTCGCACAGATACGCAGTATTTT. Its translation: CASSLVRTDTQYF.

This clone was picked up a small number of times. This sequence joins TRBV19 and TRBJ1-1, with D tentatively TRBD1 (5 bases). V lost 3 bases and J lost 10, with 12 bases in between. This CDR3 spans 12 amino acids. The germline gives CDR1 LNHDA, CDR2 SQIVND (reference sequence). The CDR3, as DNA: TGTGCCAGTAGTATCCTAATGGGGGGAGCTTTCTTT. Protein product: CASSILMGGAFF.

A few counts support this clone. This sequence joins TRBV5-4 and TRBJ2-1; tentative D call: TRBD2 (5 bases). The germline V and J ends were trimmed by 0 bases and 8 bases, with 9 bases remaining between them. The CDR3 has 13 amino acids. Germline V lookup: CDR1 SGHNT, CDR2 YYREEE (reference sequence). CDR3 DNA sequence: TGTGCCAGCAGCTTGGCTTTGGAGGATGAGCAGTTCTTC. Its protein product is CASSLALEDEQFF.

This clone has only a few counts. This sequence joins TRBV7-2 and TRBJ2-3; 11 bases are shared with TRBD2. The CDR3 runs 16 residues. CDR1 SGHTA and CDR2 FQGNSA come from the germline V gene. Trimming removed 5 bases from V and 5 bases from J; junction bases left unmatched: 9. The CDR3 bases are TGTGCCAGCAGCCAACGACTAGCGGGATCAGGAGATACGCAGTATTTT. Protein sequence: CASSQRLAGSGDTQYF.

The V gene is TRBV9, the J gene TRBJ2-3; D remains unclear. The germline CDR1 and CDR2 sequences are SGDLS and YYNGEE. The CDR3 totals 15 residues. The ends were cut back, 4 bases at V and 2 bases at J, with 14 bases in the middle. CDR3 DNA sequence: TGTGCCAGCAGCTTTCAAGGGTTTCTCACAGATACGCAGTATTTT. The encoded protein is CASSFQGFLTDTQYF.

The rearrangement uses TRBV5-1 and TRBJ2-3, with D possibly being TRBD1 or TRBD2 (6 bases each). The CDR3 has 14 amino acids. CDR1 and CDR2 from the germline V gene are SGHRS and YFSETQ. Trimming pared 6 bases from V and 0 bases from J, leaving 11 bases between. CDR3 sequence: CASKRGVSTDTQYF. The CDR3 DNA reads TGCGCCAGCAAGAGGGGGGTAAGCACAGATACGCAGTATTTT.

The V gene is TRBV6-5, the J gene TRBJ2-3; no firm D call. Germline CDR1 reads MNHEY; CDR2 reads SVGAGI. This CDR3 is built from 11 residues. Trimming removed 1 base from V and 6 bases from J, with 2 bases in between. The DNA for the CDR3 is TGTGCCAGCAGTTACTGGGATACGCAGTATTTT. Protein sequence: CASSYWDTQYF.

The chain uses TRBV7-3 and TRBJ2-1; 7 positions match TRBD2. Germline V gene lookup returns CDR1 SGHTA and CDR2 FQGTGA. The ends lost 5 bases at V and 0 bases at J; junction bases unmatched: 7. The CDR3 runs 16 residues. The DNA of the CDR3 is TGTGCCAGCAGCCCAACTAGCGCTAGCTCCTACAATGAGCAGTTCTTC. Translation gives CASSPTSASSYNEQFF.

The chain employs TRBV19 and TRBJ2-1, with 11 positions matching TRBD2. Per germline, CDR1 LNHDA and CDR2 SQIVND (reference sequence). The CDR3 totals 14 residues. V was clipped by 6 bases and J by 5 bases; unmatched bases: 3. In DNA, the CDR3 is TGTGCCAGTAGGACTAGCGGGGCCCACAATGAGCAGTTCTTC. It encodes CASRTSGAHNEQFF. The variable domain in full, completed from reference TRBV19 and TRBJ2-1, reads DGGITQSPKYLFRKEGQNVTLSCEQNLNHDAMYWYRQDPGQGLRLIYYSQIVNDFQKGDIAEGYSVSREKKESFPLTVTSAQKNPTAFYLCASRTSGAHNEQFFGPGTRLTVL.